This T cell receptor beta chain originates from a study of T cell changes during pregnancy in multiple sclerosis. CDR3 size: 16 residues. Germline CDR1 reads SGHTA; CDR2 reads FQGNSA. J gave up 2 bases and V 1 base, and 7 bases lay outside the gene matches. The table came from immunoSEQ multiplex PCR; TCRdb's copy has only in-frame clones and leaves some out. The sample consists of tens of thousands of clones, nearly 95% of them appearing once. This rearrangement joins TRBV7-2 to TRBJ2-5, with TRBD2 matching 7 bases. The material was CD4+ T cells from peripheral blood mononuclear cells, obtained after pregnancy. The clonotype originates from a female donor in good health, enrolled as a control in a pregnancy study. The CDR3 nucleotides read TGTGCCAGCAGCTTAGTGGGAGGGGCGACACAAGAGACCCAGTACTTC. Protein sequence: CASSLVGGATQETQYF.